One and the same sample provided the 11 T cell receptor beta chains below, sequenced in a study of beta chain features in type 1 diabetes. Findings and limits, study-wide: All four CD4+ subsets from Type 1 diabetes patients carried moderately but significantly shorter TCRB CDR3s.

Expressed TCRB transcripts were sequenced, since all the RNA that had been isolated was reverse transcribed. The protocol was immunoSEQ multiplex PCR, while the TCRdb copy is restricted to in-frame clones and leaves out a portion. The sample has about 150,000 clones; 10% to 13% are singletons. Antigens for these TCRs are unknown. The sequencing sample was made of central memory CD4+ T cells from blood. The receptor set was obtained from a man aged 25-40 years with type 1 diabetes.

The chain links TRBV18 to TRBJ1-1, with 7 bases aligning to TRBD1. Germline lookup yields CDR1 KGHSH and CDR2 LQKENI. This CDR3 region has 15 residues. Losses at the gene ends were 2 bases for V and 1 base for J; bases not matched to a gene: 4. In DNA form, the CDR3 reads TGTGCCAGCTCACCATTTGGACAGGAGAACACTGAAGCTTTCTTT. Protein product: CASSPFGQENTEAFF.

V and J are TRBV11-2 and TRBJ2-1, with a tentative D call TRBD2 (6 bases). Looked up from germline, CDR1 is SGHAT and CDR2 is FQNNGV. The length of the CDR3 is 14 residues. Between the trimmed V and J ends, which lost 4 bases and 4 bases, there was a span of 11 bases. This chain's CDR3 is CASSSIRGYNEQFF. CDR3 DNA sequence: TGTGCCAGCAGCTCTATACGGGGGTACAATGAGCAGTTCTTC.

The chain carries TRBV4-2 and TRBJ2-7, with D possibly TRBD2 on 6 matching bases. Per the germline V gene, CDR1 is LGHNA and CDR2 is YNFKEQ. The V gene lost 0 bases and the J gene lost 3 bases, with 12 bases spanning the gap. The CDR3 spans 15 residues. CDR3 loop: CASSQDRLARYEQYF. The CDR3 region has the DNA TGTGCCAGCAGCCAAGATCGGCTAGCGCGCTACGAGCAGTACTTC.

The chain links TRBV5-4 to TRBJ2-1; the match to TRBD2 covers 12 bases. The CDR3 is made up of 16 amino acids. CDR1 is SGHNT, CDR2 YYREEE, per germline (reference sequence). V lost 4 bases, J lost 3 bases, and 5 bases stayed unmatched. Here the CDR3 reads CASSRTSGANYNEQFF. DNA of the CDR3: TGTGCCAGCAGCAGGACTAGCGGGGCTAACTACAATGAGCAGTTCTTC.

The chain has TRBV5-8 and TRBJ1-2; no clear D. V lost 0 bases and J 4 bases, leaving 13 bases between the germline ends. CDR3 length equals 15 residues. CDR1 is SGHTS and CDR2 is YDEGEE in the germline V gene. The CDR3 spells CASSLDGYMLYGYTF. Here the CDR3 DNA reads TGTGCCAGCAGCTTGGATGGTTACATGCTCTATGGCTACACCTTC.

V is TRBV7-9 and J is TRBJ2-5; D uncertain. The CDR3 runs to 13 residues. Trimming cost V 5 bases and J 4 bases, with 11 bases left between them. Germline V gene sequence: CDR1 SEHNR, CDR2 FQNEAQ (reference sequence). The CDR3 DNA follows: TGTGCCAGCAGCCTGGGCTTGGGAGAGACCCAGTACTTC. As protein: CASSLGLGETQYF.

This clone was detected a few times. V usage is TRBV6-5 and J usage is TRBJ1-5; D is unclear. Germline V CDR1 and CDR2: MNHEY, SVGAGI. The ends were cut back, 0 bases at V and 7 bases at J, with 7 bases in the middle. This CDR3 contains 13 residues. CDR3 sequence (DNA): TGTGCCAGCAGTTACTCGAAGCGGCAGCCCCAGCATTTT. It encodes CASSYSKRQPQHF.

This clone was detected a few times. CDR3 sequence: CASSPEQGEAFF. The CDR3 region has the DNA TGTGCCAGCTCACCAGAGCAGGGAGAAGCTTTCTTT. The rearrangement joins TRBV18 to TRBJ1-1; D possibly corresponds to TRBD1 (5 bases). This CDR3 is 12 amino acids long. V dropped 2 bases and J dropped 8 bases, with 9 bases sitting between them. Germline CDR1 KGHSH, CDR2 LQKENI.

This clone was picked up many times. The chain recombines TRBV19 with TRBJ2-1; D remains ambiguous. CDR1 and CDR2 (germline): LNHDA, SQIVND (reference sequence). This CDR3 has 15 residues. The V end was cut by 3 bases, the J end by 5 bases, with 14 bases between. This CDR3 reads CASSMLGSGNNEQFF. DNA for the CDR3: TGTGCCAGTAGTATGCTAGGAAGTGGAAACAATGAGCAGTTCTTC. The full variable domain, completed using reference TRBV19 and TRBJ2-1, is DGGITQSPKYLFRKEGQNVTLSCEQNLNHDAMYWYRQDPGQGLRLIYYSQIVNDFQKGDIAEGYSVSREKKESFPLTVTSAQKNPTAFYLCASSMLGSGNNEQFFGPGTRLTVL.

The V gene is TRBV29-1, the J gene TRBJ1-2; 8 positions match TRBD1. V lost 6 bases to trimming and J lost 8 bases; unmatched junction nucleotides: 11. This CDR3 contains 13 residues. Germline values: CDR1 SQVTM, CDR2 ANQGSEA. The CDR3 spells CSVLKQGVGGYTF. The CDR3 coding sequence is TGCAGCGTATTGAAACAGGGGGTGGGAGGCTACACCTTC.

This clone occurred a few times. The V call is TRBV5-1, the J call TRBJ2-1, with D hard to call. The V end was cut by 0 bases, the J end by 0 bases, with 7 bases between. The CDR3 extends over 15 amino acids. Per germline, CDR1 SGHRS and CDR2 YFSETQ. CDR3 in DNA: TGCGCCAGCAGCTTGGGACCTAGCTCCTACAATGAGCAGTTCTTC. Its protein product is CASSLGPSSYNEQFF.